One sample yielded the 11 T cell receptor beta chains listed below, sequenced in a study of blood T cell repertoires in COVID-19 (dated by TCRdb to the early 2020s). Receptor libraries were prepared by the immunoSEQ multiplex PCR assay. Sourced from immuneACCESS, this table was stored by TCRdb with only in-frame sequences that have V and J called. A share of the clones is absent; for the studies checked, an unresolved V gene accounts for under half, and the remainder has no known explanation. The sample profile shows roughly 200,000 clones; more than 70% of them were found once. The ten biggest clones cover about a sixth of the sample. Sequenced material: peripheral blood. The source of these receptors is a man between 45 and 60 years old with COVID-19, enrolled during active disease.

The chain links TRBV20-1 to TRBJ2-3; D perhaps matches TRBD1 (5 bases). The CDR3 sequence is 11 residues long. Per germline, CDR1 DFQATT and CDR2 SNEGSKA (reference sequence). CDR3 in DNA: TGCAGGGCAGGGATCACAGATACGCAGTATTTT. Its translation is CRAGITDTQYF.

The rearrangement links TRBV19 to TRBJ2-3, with TRBD1 as a possible D gene (6 bases). CDR1 is LNHDA, CDR2 SQIVND, per germline (reference sequence). V was cut by 3 bases and J by 2 bases, with 18 bases left in between. This CDR3 is built from 17 residues. The CDR3 DNA is TGTGCCAGTAGTATCTCACGGACAGCTCAAGCCACAGATACGCAGTATTTT. It encodes CASSISRTAQATDTQYF.

V is TRBV4-2 and J is TRBJ2-1; a weak D match, TRBD1 (6 bases). V was shortened by 1 base and J by 7 bases, with 23 bases between the two germline ends. In germline, CDR1 is LGHNA, CDR2 YNFKEQ. The CDR3 totals 18 residues. CDR3 bases: TGTGCCAGCAGCCAAGCCGGTTTGAGGACTTTGGGGGCTAATGAGCAGTTCTTC. Its translation: CASSQAGLRTLGANEQFF.

This sequence joins TRBV21-1 and TRBJ2-2; no check of the table's D call, TRBD2, against the DNA was made. TRBV21-1 is classified as a pseudogene. The CDR3 consists of 17 residues. The CDR3 coding sequence is TGTGCCAGCAGCAAAGTCCCGCCGCCGGTCTCCACCGGGGAGCTGTTTTTT. It specifies CASSKVPPPVSTGELFF.

CDR3: CASSLTGGVYNEQFF. CDR3 in DNA: TGTGCCAGCAGTTTGACAGGGGGGGTTTACAATGAGCAGTTCTTC. This chain links TRBV27 with TRBJ2-1; the match to TRBD1 covers 9 bases. The germline V gene has CDR1 MNHEY and CDR2 SMNVEV (reference sequence). The CDR3 spans 15 residues. The V and J ends lost 3 bases and 4 bases, in that order; junction bases with no gene match: 4.

The CDR3 bases are TGTGCCAGCAACCACAGGGATGGGGCTAATGAAAAACTGTTTTTT. Amino acids: CASNHRDGANEKLFF. The chain links TRBV2 to TRBJ1-4; tentatively, D is TRBD1 (6 bases). The CDR3 totals 15 residues. Trimming cost V 7 bases and J 3 bases, with 15 bases left between them. CDR1 SNHLY and CDR2 FYNNEI come from the germline V gene.

V usage is TRBV19 and J usage is TRBJ2-1; TRBD1 matches at 8 bases. V gave up 4 bases and J gave up 8 bases; unmatched junction bases: 10. Germline CDR1 is LNHDA and CDR2 is SQIVND (reference sequence). This CDR3 has 15 amino acids. This CDR3 is CASSTDRVGYDEQFF. The CDR3, as DNA: TGTGCCAGTAGTACGGACAGGGTGGGATATGATGAGCAGTTCTTC.

The chain is built from TRBV30 and TRBJ2-3; 11 bases are shared with TRBD2. This CDR3 has 16 residues. Germline V gene sequence: CDR1 GTSNPN, CDR2 SVGIG (reference sequence). The V and J ends lost 0 bases and 4 bases, in that order; junction bases with no gene match: 6. This CDR3 reads CAWSVLASGRSDTQYF. The DNA of the CDR3 is TGTGCCTGGAGTGTTCTGGCTAGCGGGAGGTCAGATACGCAGTATTTT.

The chain recombines TRBV5-5 with TRBJ2-2; TRBD1 might be the D (5 bases). CDR1 and CDR2 from the germline V gene are SGHKS and YYEKEE (reference sequence). This CDR3 region has 14 residues. Trimming stripped 2 bases from V and 1 base from J, with 6 bases between. CDR3 bases: TGTGCCAGCAGCTTAGACAGGAACACCGGGGAGCTGTTTTTT. It specifies CASSLDRNTGELFF.

V is TRBV5-1 and J is TRBJ2-7; D might be TRBD1 (6 bases). This CDR3 is 15 amino acids long. Germline V CDR1 and CDR2: SGHRS, YFSETQ. The V and J ends lost 7 bases and 1 base respectively, with 18 bases between them. The CDR3 is CASVRTPGQSYEQYF. The DNA for the CDR3 is TGCGCCAGCGTGCGGACTCCGGGACAATCCTACGAGCAGTACTTC.

The gene calls are TRBV19 and TRBJ2-7; no firm D call. Trimming shortened V by 3 bases and J by 1 base, and 7 bases separated the two germline ends. Germline V CDR1 and CDR2: LNHDA, SQIVND (reference sequence). This CDR3 spans 13 amino acids. In DNA, the CDR3 is TGTGCCAGTAGTATGAGTCTTTCCTACGAGCAGTACTTC. This gives the protein CASSMSLSYEQYF.